The 29 T cell receptor beta chains reported below all come from one sample, sequenced in a study of Graves' ophthalmopathy and Graves' hyperthyroidism. TCR beta CDR3 amplification used RNA transcripts. RT-PCR in the first round used HTBI primers; a second-round multiplex PCR followed. TCRdb passed the multiplex PCR reads through MiXCR, listing each CDR3 protein once. Of 400,000 to 500,000 distinct CDR3 sequences in the sample, about 21% were seen once. Sample: peripheral blood. These receptor sequences come from a young woman with stable Graves' hyperthyroidism.

The table lists this clonotype with many counts. This chain joins TRBV6-1 and TRBJ2-7; 7 bases agree with TRBD2. Germline CDR1 is MNHNS and CDR2 is SASEGT. The CDR3 spans 11 residues. The V segment lost 11 bases and the J segment 3 bases; nucleotides outside the gene matches: 4. CDR3 bases: TGTGCCGGCGCTAGCGGCTACGAGCAGTACTTC. Protein product: CAGASGYEQYF.

In its sample, this clonotype was seen many times. This chain links TRBV5-6 with TRBJ1-1; TRBD1 is a possible D gene (5 bases). V lost 3 bases, J lost 7 bases, and 10 bases lay in between. Germline CDR1 SGHDT, CDR2 YYEEEE. The CDR3 runs to 12 residues. The CDR3 nucleotides are TGTGCCAGCAGCTGGGGGGATTATGAAGCTTTCTTT. It codes for CASSWGDYEAFF.

This clonotype was found many times. The J gene is TRBJ1-1, the V gene TRBV2; a weak D match, TRBD1 (6 bases). V lost 6 bases and J 1 base, leaving 15 bases between the germline ends. The CDR3 totals 15 residues. Germline CDR1 SNHLY, CDR2 FYNNEI. The CDR3 sequence is CASRLDRTANTEAFF. Written as DNA, the CDR3 is TGTGCCAGCAGACTCGATAGGACAGCGAACACTGAAGCTTTCTTT.

V is TRBV12-3 or TRBV12-4 and J is TRBJ2-2; TRBD2 matches 8 bases. The CDR3 sequence is 15 residues long. J was trimmed by 7 bases and V by 0 bases; bases with no gene match: 4. Here the CDR3 reads CASSLAGRGSGELFF. In nucleotides, the CDR3 is TGTGCCAGCAGTTTAGCCGGGAGGGGGAGCGGGGAGCTGTTTTTT.

There are many counts of this clonotype. This chain joins TRBV6-5 and TRBJ1-1, with D maybe TRBD1 (5 bases). The CDR3 runs to 13 residues. The V end lost 4 bases, the J end lost 2 bases, and 8 bases lay between the germline ends. CDR1 and CDR2 (germline): MNHEY, SVGAGI. The CDR3 sequence: CASSSGDNTEAFF. For the CDR3, the DNA is TGTGCCAGCAGTTCCGGGGACAACACTGAAGCTTTCTTT.

This clonotype was recorded many times. This rearrangement joins TRBV7-9 to TRBJ1-6, with D possibly being TRBD1 (6 bases). Trimming left V 5 bases short and J 2 bases short, with 10 bases between. The CDR3 extends over 15 amino acids. Germline-derived CDR1 and CDR2 are SEHNR and FQNEAQ (reference sequence). CDR3 DNA: TGTGCCAGCAGCGGAGGACAGCCCTATAATTCACCCCTCCACTTT. It encodes CASSGGQPYNSPLHF.

This clonotype was counted at least ten times. The rearrangement uses TRBV7-2 and TRBJ2-5; D could derive from TRBD1 or TRBD2 (5 bases each). Trimming shortened V by 4 bases and J by 7 bases, and 22 bases separated the two germline ends. The CDR3 runs 16 residues. The germline V gene has CDR1 SGHTA and CDR2 FQGNSA. The CDR3 DNA reads TGTGCCAGCAGCTCCCGCTCGGGACCCCTCGCAGGGACCCAGTACTTC. The encoded protein is CASSSRSGPLAGTQYF.

The rearrangement uses TRBV28 and TRBJ1-5; no firm D call. Between the trimmed V and J ends, which lost 5 bases and 6 bases, there was a span of 8 bases. There are 12 residues in the CDR3. The germline gives CDR1 MDHEN, CDR2 SYDVKM. The CDR3 region has the DNA TGTGCCAGCAGTGCCCCGATTCAGCCCCAGCATTTT. Its protein is CASSAPIQPQHF. Based on the CDR3 plus reference TRBV28 and TRBJ1-5, the full variable domain is DVKVTQSSRYLVKRTGEKVFLECVQDMDHENMFWYRQDPGLGLRLIYFSYDVKMKEKGDIPEGYSVSREKKERFSLILESASTNQTSMYLCASSAPIQPQHFGDGTRLSIL.

The CDR3 DNA reads as TGTGCCAGCAGCTTATTGGTGACAGGCCGCTCCTACGAGCAGTACTTC. This codes for CASSLLVTGRSYEQYF. The chain recombines TRBV11-1 with TRBJ2-7, with D possibly TRBD1 on 6 matching bases. Germline loops: CDR1 SGHAT, CDR2 FQDESV (reference sequence). CDR3 length: 16 amino acids. V was trimmed by 2 bases and J by 0 bases, leaving 14 bases between them.

J is TRBJ1-2 and V is TRBV20-1; D perhaps matches TRBD1 (6 bases). V lost 1 base to trimming and J lost 3 bases, with 15 bases between them. This CDR3 spans 15 amino acids. Germline values: CDR1 DFQATT, CDR2 SNEGSKA (reference sequence). This CDR3 is CSARASSGTHYGYTF. The CDR3 region has the DNA TGCAGTGCTAGAGCTTCCTCCGGGACACACTATGGCTACACCTTC.

This clonotype came up many times. The chain employs TRBV12-3 or TRBV12-4 and TRBJ2-7; D not certain. The germline V and J ends were trimmed by 3 bases and 1 base, with 7 bases remaining between them. This CDR3 is built from 13 residues. CDR3 amino acids: CASSFAASYEQYF. The CDR3 coding sequence is TGTGCCAGCAGTTTTGCGGCTTCCTACGAGCAGTACTTC.

This clonotype was observed once. The genes are TRBV6-1 and TRBJ1-2, with D unresolved. There are 10 residues in the CDR3. Trimming stripped 6 bases from V and 7 bases from J, with 6 bases between. Germline CDR1 reads MNHNS; CDR2 reads SASEGT. CDR3 protein: CASSPGGYTF. CDR3 coding DNA: TGTGCCAGCAGCCCCGGTGGCTACACCTTC.

This clonotype was counted at least ten times. The gene calls are TRBV9 and TRBJ1-2; 9 bases are a match to TRBD1. The germline CDR1 and CDR2 sequences are SGDLS and YYNGEE. The V and J ends lost 2 bases and 5 bases, in that order; junction bases with no gene match: 7. The CDR3 has 15 residues. The CDR3: CASSVGGQGFYGYTF. The CDR3 nucleotides read TGTGCCAGCAGCGTCGGCGGACAGGGGTTTTATGGCTACACCTTC.

This clonotype appeared many times. The chain combines TRBV12-3 or TRBV12-4 with TRBJ2-7, with D possibly matching TRBD2 (5 bases). V was pared by 6 bases and J by 1 base, with 13 bases between. The CDR3 runs 14 residues. The CDR3 nucleotides read TGTGCCAGCAGCCCCTCCGAGCGGTCCTACGAGCAGTACTTC. Translating it yields CASSPSERSYEQYF.

This clonotype was seen at least ten times. The chain is built from TRBV20-1 and TRBJ2-7; D is unclear. CDR1 and CDR2 (germline): DFQATT, SNEGSKA (reference sequence). This CDR3 has 12 amino acids. V was trimmed by 3 bases and J by 3 bases, leaving 9 bases between them. The CDR3: CSASPSYYEQYF. The CDR3 coding sequence is TGCAGTGCTAGCCCTTCCTACTACGAGCAGTACTTC.

This clonotype has at least ten counts. The chain employs TRBV2 and TRBJ2-2, with 9 bases identical to TRBD2. Germline V gene data show CDR1 as SNHLY and CDR2 as FYNNEI. The CDR3 runs 15 residues. V gave up 4 bases and J gave up 6 bases; unmatched junction bases: 6. CDR3 sequence reads: CASSGASGISGELFF. The CDR3, as DNA: TGTGCCAGCAGTGGCGCTAGCGGGATTTCCGGGGAGCTGTTTTTT.

This clonotype was counted many times. DNA of the CDR3: TGTGCCAGCAGTCCGGGACTAGCGGGACGGGTAGAAAGAAGGGAGACCCAGTACTTC. Encoded protein: CASSPGLAGRVERRETQYF. The rearrangement links TRBV28 to TRBJ2-5; 13 bases line up with TRBD2. With 5 bases clipped from V and 5 bases from J, the junction kept 17 bases outside the gene matches. Germline V gene lookup returns CDR1 MDHEN and CDR2 SYDVKM. CDR3 length: 19 residues.

This clonotype has at least ten counts. V usage is TRBV2 and J usage is TRBJ2-5; 9 bases fit TRBD2. V shed 6 bases, J shed 5 bases, and the junction held 16 bases outside the gene matches. From germline, CDR1 is SNHLY and CDR2 FYNNEI. The length of the CDR3 is 17 residues. CDR3 DNA sequence: TGTGCCAGCAGGATGACTATGACGCTAGCGGGATTTGAGACCCAGTACTTC. This gives the protein CASRMTMTLAGFETQYF.

The genes are TRBV3-1 and TRBJ1-1; D call uncertain. The germline V and J ends were trimmed by 7 bases and 5 bases, with 14 bases remaining between them. In germline, CDR1 is LGHDT, CDR2 YNNKEL (reference sequence). This CDR3 is built from 13 residues. The CDR3 sequence is CASKEYAGTEAFF. The CDR3 DNA is TGTGCCAGCAAGGAGTATGCGGGGACTGAAGCTTTCTTT.

The sample holds a few counts of this clonotype. DNA for the CDR3: TGCAGCGCCTCCCATGGGGTGAAATTGTACGAGCAGTACTTC. Amino acids: CSASHGVKLYEQYF. The chain couples TRBV29-1 to TRBJ2-7; no definite D call. CDR3 length: 14 residues. The germline V gene has CDR1 SQVTM and CDR2 ANQGSEA. Deletions cut 7 bases from V and 4 bases from J, with 20 bases between.

This clonotype was found many times. This chain links TRBV11-2 with TRBJ1-2; D uncertain. V shed 2 bases and J shed 0 bases, with 7 bases lying between them. The CDR3 has 14 amino acids. Germline V gene sequence: CDR1 SGHAT, CDR2 FQNNGV. The CDR3 DNA reads TGTGCCAGCAGCTTACAGGCAGCTAACTATGGCTACACCTTC. It encodes CASSLQAANYGYTF. Filled out from reference TRBV11-2 and TRBJ1-2, the complete variable domain reads EAGVAQSPRYKIIEKRQSVAFWCNPISGHATLYWYQQILGQGPKLLIQFQNNGVVDDSQLPKDRFSAERLKGVDSTLKIQPAKLEDSAVYLCASSLQAANYGYTFGSGTRLTVV.

This chain connects TRBV29-1 to TRBJ1-1; no clear D. The CDR3 is made up of 14 amino acids. Trimming took off 5 bases at V and 1 base at J, with 14 bases between the two ends. CDR1 is SQVTM, CDR2 ANQGSEA, per germline. The CDR3 nucleotides read TGCAGCGTTACCCACCGTGACGGGAACACTGAAGCTTTCTTT. Translating gives CSVTHRDGNTEAFF.

This clonotype occurred once. V and J are TRBV5-1 and TRBJ2-7; no clear D gene. Trimming took off 7 bases at V and 3 bases at J, with 11 bases between the two ends. The CDR3 covers 12 residues. The V gene's germline CDR1 is SGHRS and CDR2 YFSETQ. In nucleotides, the CDR3 is TGCGCCAGCCGGGCCGATTTCTACGAGCAGTACTTC. Translation gives CASRADFYEQYF.

This clonotype occurred many times. DNA for the CDR3: TGTGCCTGGAGAGTCTCAGGGACGTACGAGCAGTACTTC. Amino acids: CAWRVSGTYEQYF. The chain carries TRBV30 and TRBJ2-7, with D perhaps TRBD1 or TRBD2 (5 bases each). Germline lookup yields CDR1 GTSNPN and CDR2 SVGIG (reference sequence). This CDR3 contains 13 residues. Between the trimmed V and J ends, which lost 3 bases and 4 bases, there was a span of 13 bases. The full variable domain, rest sourced from reference TRBV30 and TRBJ2-7, is SQTIHQWPATLVQPVGSPLSLECTVEGTSNPNLYWYRQAAGRGLQLLFYSVGIGQISSEVPQNLSASRPQDRQFILSSKKLLLSDSGFYLCAWRVSGTYEQYFGPGTRLTVT.

The genes are TRBV6-5 and TRBJ1-2, with D perhaps matching TRBD1 (5 bases). The V and J ends lost 0 bases and 5 bases respectively, with 19 bases between them. This CDR3 comprises 17 residues. Germline lookup yields CDR1 MNHEY and CDR2 SVGAGI. CDR3 nucleotides: TGTGCCAGCAGTTACTCGATGGTCCAGCAGGGAGGATATGGCTACACCTTC. Amino acid sequence: CASSYSMVQQGGYGYTF.

Ten or more counts support this clonotype. The chain uses TRBV12-3 or TRBV12-4 and TRBJ2-7; tentative D call: TRBD1 (6 bases). The CDR3 is 15 amino acids. Trimming removed 4 bases from V and 1 base from J, with 14 bases in between. In DNA, the CDR3 is TGTGCCAGCAGTTCATTAGGGGGTATTTCCTACGAGCAGTACTTC. The encoded protein is CASSSLGGISYEQYF.

V usage is TRBV6-1 and J usage is TRBJ1-2, with D uncertain. Trimming pared 2 bases from V and 8 bases from J, leaving 15 bases between. The CDR3 has 14 residues. Germline CDR1 reads MNHNS; CDR2 reads SASEGT. The CDR3 is CASSEFTWKQGYTF. In nucleotides, the CDR3 is TGTGCCAGCAGTGAATTTACCTGGAAACAAGGCTACACCTTC.

This clonotype was seen just once. This chain links TRBV10-3 with TRBJ1-2; D gene ambiguous. The CDR3 has 12 residues. V lost 2 bases and J lost 0, with 1 base in between. Per germline, CDR1 ENHRY and CDR2 SYGVKD. As DNA, the CDR3 is TGTGCCATCAGTGAGCCTAACTATGGCTACACCTTC. Translated, it gives CAISEPNYGYTF.

This clonotype was seen a handful of times. This chain uses TRBV20-1 with TRBJ2-7; 7 nucleotides align to TRBD2. The CDR3 sequence is 14 residues long. CDR1 and CDR2 from the germline V gene are DFQATT and SNEGSKA (reference sequence). Trimming at V came to 2 bases and at J to 5 bases, leaving 9 bases not matched to a gene. The CDR3 is CSARTGGGVHEQYF. In DNA, the CDR3 is TGCAGTGCTAGAACCGGCGGGGGAGTCCACGAGCAGTACTTC.